The clone carrying this TCR beta chain came up once. Libraries were prepared by immunoSEQ multiplex PCR; TCRdb keeps only in-frame clonotypes and omits some of them. Among 150,000 to 200,000 clones, 90% to 95% were seen once, and the ten largest hold less than 1.6%. This entry is derived from a study of control samples from healthy donors and cancer patients. Germline CDR1 and CDR2: SGHRS and YFSETQ. The junction had 8 bases not matched to a gene; V was cut back by 4 bases and J by 10 bases. CDR3 size: 14 residues. This receptor was identified in a woman aged 25-40 years in good health. The V gene is TRBV5-1, the J gene TRBJ1-6; TRBD1 matches at 7 bases. Material: blood. The CDR3 here is CASSPTGSPSPLHF. The CDR3 nucleotides read TGCGCCAGCAGCCCGACAGGGAGCCCCTCACCCCTCCACTTT. Full variable domain (rest looked up from reference TRBV5-1 and TRBJ1-6): KAGVTQTPRYLIKTRGQQVTLSCSPISGHRSVSWYQQTPGQGLQFLFEYFSETQRNKGNFPGRFSGRQFSNSRSEMNVSTLELGDSALYLCASSPTGSPSPLHFGNGTRLTVT.